This T cell receptor (beta chain) was profiled in a study of T cell responses to AZD1222 COVID-19 vaccine. Assay: immunoSEQ multiplex PCR; the TCRdb copy retains only in-frame clones and omits some. The table lists approximately 150,000 clones, about nine tenths of them singletons. In regard to this clone: The antigen is unknown.

CDR3 length equals 14 residues. The V gene lost 4 bases and the J gene lost 6 bases, with 15 bases spanning the gap. CDR1 and CDR2 (germline): SGDLS, YYNGEE. Points from the study as a whole: Per reports, nearly half of all spike-specific TCRs target regions that are unmutated in variants. Donor demographics were predominantly white British with a female majority; clonal diversity may be underestimated. It was only after the peak T cell response that any repertoires were sampled.

Pooled samples include second doses given at about 4 or 12 weeks. This clonotype originated in an adult who received the AZD1222 COVID-19 vaccine. The sample here was peripheral blood, taken 28 days after the second AZD1222 dose. This chain connects TRBV9 to TRBJ2-3, with D perhaps matching TRBD1 (5 bases). The chain's CDR3 is CASSPRTTGDTQYF. The CDR3 DNA reads TGTGCCAGCAGCCCCCGGACAACCGGGGATACGCAGTATTTT.